This TCR beta chain was documented in a study of regulatory T cells in long-lasting Graves disease (TCRdb year 2021). About the full investigation: In the newly diagnosed Graves' disease group, patients had been taking antithyroid drugs for less than 3 months. Patients with persistent Graves' disease were compared with patients with newly diagnosed Graves' disease using TCR sequencing and RNA sequencing of peripheral blood. The study took place in China and was registered as a clinical trial. A total of 35 or so samples were covered by TCR sequencing, comprising around 13 persistent and roughly 20 newly diagnosed Graves' disease patients. What the research found in general, with its limitations: Compared with newly diagnosed patients, persistent Graves' disease patients had lower TCR Shannon entropy and fewer highly expanded clones, which suggests clonal expansion. Persistent patients shared more public clonotypes among themselves (roughly 2,700) than newly diagnosed patients did (about 970). Peripheral blood alone was examined, since thyroid tissue, which constituted the primary lesion, could not be accessed. The authors noted that the small sample size was a limitation that may lower accuracy. Preferential use of TRBV28, TRBJ1-2 and TRBJ2-5 was observed in persistent disease, whereas TRBV20-1 and TRBJ2-1 were favored in newly diagnosed disease. Only the TCR beta chain was sequenced and analyzed.

The protocol used for the library was multiplex PCR. For sequencing, an Illumina HiSeq 4000 was employed. CDR3 regions were amplified by Arm-PCR with iRepertoire HTBI primers to construct TCR beta libraries. PCR products were gel purified before sequencing. In the paper's pipeline: A total of roughly 58 TRBV and approximately 15 TRBJ segments were identified across samples and were used for gene usage analysis of CDR3 amino acid clonotypes. COPE and FqMerger were used to merge the filtered high-quality paired reads into contigs. Contigs were aligned with BLAST to IMGT TRBV, TRBD and TRBJ reference genes, and CDR3 was defined per IMGT. Clonotypes above 0.1% frequency were classified as highly expanded clones. Shannon entropy served as the measure of repertoire diversity, while the Gini coefficient captured V-J evenness. Clonotypes shared by more than one individual were considered public. TCRdb ran its own pipeline on the public reads, namely fastp trimming at Q25 and MiXCR clone calling, and kept in-frame beta chains. Each CDR3 protein gets just one entry, which takes the most common genes and DNA from the rows behind it. The V and J calls were not made by the authors but by TCRdb's processing. Present in this sample are about 500,000 distinct CDR3 sequences, 12% of which were seen just once. The ten most abundant clones make up almost 9% of the sample.

This clonotype has a count of ten or more. Its antigen has not been determined. Base qualities were left out, and no much larger clone turns up one base away. The time point label on this specimen signifies: newly diagnosed GD, antithyroid drugs for less than 3 months. For both TCR sequencing and RNA sequencing, RNA was extracted from PBMCs in TRIzol. Graves' disease was diagnosed according to American Thyroid Association guidelines. Patients for the study were recruited at an endocrinology department in Xi'an, China. Each patient gave approximately 8.8 milliliters of peripheral blood, collected in an EDTA anticoagulant tube. Ficoll Paque Plus density gradient separation was used to isolate PBMCs, and no additional T cell sorting was done. An Agilent 2100 Bioanalyzer and agarose gel were used to check RNA quality, while a NanoDrop 2000 measured RNA concentration. Between the V and J ends, shortened by 6 bases and 4 bases respectively, the junction contains 19 bases. The CDR3 contains 15 residues, cysteine and phenylalanine counted. Only CDR3 DNA is held: 45 bases, read in frame from base 1.

These data are also associated with another study on T cells in Graves' hyperthyroidism and ophthalmopathy. The second paper further reports: Stable Graves' hyperthyroidism was defined as no progression to ophthalmopathy during 18 months of follow-up. Hyperthyroidism patients were newly diagnosed, with disease duration under 2 months, and aged 18 to 65 years. Patients with uncontrolled infections, other autoimmune diseases, pregnancy or lactation were excluded. Diagnoses were established on the basis of clinical symptoms, serum thyroxine and TRAb, thyroid ultrasound, and orbital computed tomography. A first-round RT-PCR of the TCR CDR3 used the HTBI primer set with the Qiagen OneStep RT-PCR kit. Most expanded thyroid clonotypes (frequency above 0.001) were also detected in blood, suggesting blood repertoires may reflect thyroid immune responses. A model built on a 13 V-J signature distinguished ophthalmopathy from stable hyperthyroidism, reaching approximately 89% sensitivity and around 81% specificity in cross-validation and 80%/75% in testing. In validation, the model predicted progression to ophthalmopathy a median of roughly 6.1 months before onset, with about 71% sensitivity and 72.22% specificity. To identify distinguishing TCR V-J signatures, a discovery cohort of about 100 patients was used, comprising 43 with Graves' ophthalmopathy and 57 with stable Graves' hyperthyroidism. Prospective prediction of ophthalmopathy was tested in an independent validation cohort consisting of fewer than 20 hyperthyroidism patients and some 15 patients who later progressed to ophthalmopathy. The roughly 94 discovery patients were randomly split 7:3 into training and test sets. In about 6 Graves' hyperthyroidism patients, the study also compared T-cell repertoires from thyroid tissue with T-cell repertoires from blood. After sampling, hyperthyroidism patients received methimazole starting at 30 mg daily, and ophthalmopathy patients received high-dose intravenous methylprednisolone. The libraries were constructed in a second round of multiplex PCR and then size-selected and purified. The libraries were sequenced on an Illumina HiSeq2000 using paired-end 100 bp reads. SOAPnuke was used to process the raw data, throwing out any read that contained adapters or uncalled bases, had a mean Phred below 15, or lacked an exact constant-primer or identifier match. High-quality paired reads were merged using COPE v1.2.5, and each unique nucleotide sequence was defined as a clonotype. MiTCR v1.1 was used to align clonotypes to the IMGT TRBV, TRBD and TRBJ reference segments. The analysis included only V-J combinations with a frequency above 0.0001, which together covered 99.2% of the repertoires. The TCS score was defined as the ratio of F50 (clonal expansion) to E x V (chaos), calculated using BLOSUM62-based TCRdist between CDR3 peptides within each V-J. Welch's t-statistics and random forest reduced several hundred V-J features to around 14, which were used in a naive Bayes classifier (R e1071). No statistical method was used to fix the sample size in advance, and group allocation was not hidden from the investigators. TCR Vbeta CDR3 sequencing of 120 to 150 peripheral blood samples (43 ophthalmopathy, around 80 hyperthyroidism and approximately 17 progressor patients) is reported in the paper.

This sequence originates from a woman under 40 with Graves disease. Donor details come from another sample of the same person, matched by shared clones. The starting material was peripheral blood mononuclear cells (PBMCs), obtained at new diagnosis, from a patient treated with antithyroid drugs. This chain is built from TRBV12-3 or TRBV12-4 and TRBJ2-7; a weak D assignment points to TRBD1 (5 bases agree). The CDR3 is CASSPPQGPLYEQYF. The bases read TGTGCCAGCAGCCCCCCCCAGGGCCCCTTGTACGAGCAGTACTTC.